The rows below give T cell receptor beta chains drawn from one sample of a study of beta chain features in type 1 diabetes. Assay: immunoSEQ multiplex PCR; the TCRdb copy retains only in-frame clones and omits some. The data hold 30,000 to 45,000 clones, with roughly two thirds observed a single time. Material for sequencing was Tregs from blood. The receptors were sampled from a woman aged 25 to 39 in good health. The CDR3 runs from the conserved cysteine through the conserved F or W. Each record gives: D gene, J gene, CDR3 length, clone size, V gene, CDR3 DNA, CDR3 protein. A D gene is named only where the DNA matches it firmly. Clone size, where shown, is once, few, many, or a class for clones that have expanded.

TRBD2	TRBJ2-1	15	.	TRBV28	TGTGCCAGCAGGGTAGCGGGGAGCTCCTACAATGAGCAGTTCTTC	CASRVAGSSYNEQFF
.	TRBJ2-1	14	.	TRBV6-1	TGTGCCAGCAGTGAAGCGGGAGACTACAATGAGCAGTTCTTC	CASSEAGDYNEQFF
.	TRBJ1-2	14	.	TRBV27	TGTGCCAGCAGTTTATATTTCGGAGGTGATGGCTACACCTTC	CASSLYFGGDGYTF
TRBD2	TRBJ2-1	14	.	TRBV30	TGTGCCGGACGACTAGCGGGAGACAACAATGAGCAGTTCTTC	CAGRLAGDNNEQFF
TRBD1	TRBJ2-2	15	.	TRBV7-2	TGTGCCAGCAGCTTAGGACAGGGAAGCACCGGGGAGCTGTTTTTT	CASSLGQGSTGELFF
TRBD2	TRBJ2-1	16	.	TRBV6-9	TGTGCCAGCTCACTGGCGGGAGAGAGCTCCTACAATGAGCAGTTCTTC	CASSLAGESSYNEQFF
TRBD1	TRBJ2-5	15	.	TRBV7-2	TGTGCCAGCAGCTTATCACGGGACAGGGGGGAGACCCAGTACTTC	CASSLSRDRGETQYF
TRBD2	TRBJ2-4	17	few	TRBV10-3	TGTGCCATCAGTGACCCGACTAGCGGGAGGAGACGAAACATTCAGTACTTC	CAISDPTSGRRRNIQYF
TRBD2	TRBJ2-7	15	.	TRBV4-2	TGTGCCAGCAGACGGACTAGCGGGGATTCCTACGAGCAGTACTTC	CASRRTSGDSYEQYF
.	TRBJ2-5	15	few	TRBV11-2	TGTGCCAGCAGCTTAGATCGGTGGAGTAGAGAGACCCAGTACTTC	CASSLDRWSRETQYF
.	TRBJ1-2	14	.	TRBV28	TGTGCCAGCAGCCTTCAGGGTATTAGCTATGGCTACACCTTC	CASSLQGISYGYTF
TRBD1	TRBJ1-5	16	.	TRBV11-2	TGTGCCAGCAGCCTACAGGGGCCGGGGAGCAATCAGCCCCAGCATTTT	CASSLQGPGSNQPQHF
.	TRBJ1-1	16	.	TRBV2	TGTGCCAGCAGTGTAGGGACAAATTTAAGAGGGACTGAAGCTTTCTTT	CASSVGTNLRGTEAFF
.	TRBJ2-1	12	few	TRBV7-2	TGTGCCAGCAGCCTACGGGTCGATGAGCAGTTCTTC	CASSLRVDEQFF
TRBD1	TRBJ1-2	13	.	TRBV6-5	TGTGCCAGCCGGGGACAGGATAACTATGGCTACACCTTC	CASRGQDNYGYTF
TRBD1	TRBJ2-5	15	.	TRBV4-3	TGCGCCAGCAGCCAAGAGGGACAGGGAAAAGAGACCCAGTACTTC	CASSQEGQGKETQYF
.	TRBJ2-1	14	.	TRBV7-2	TGTGCCAGCAGCTCAAAACAGGAAAACAATGGGCAGTTCTTC	CASSSKQENNGQFF
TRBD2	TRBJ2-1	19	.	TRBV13	TGTGCCAGCAGCCTTGGACTAGCGGGAGCGACGGTTCACTACAATGAGCAGTTCTTC	CASSLGLAGATVHYNEQFF
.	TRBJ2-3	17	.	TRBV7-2	TGTGCCAGCAGCTTAGTATCGCGGCAGGGTAGCACAGATACGCAGTATTTT	CASSLVSRQGSTDTQYF
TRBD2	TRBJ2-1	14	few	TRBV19	TGTGCCAGTAGTATATCTAGCGGGAGTCGTGAGCAGTTCTTC	CASSISSGSREQFF
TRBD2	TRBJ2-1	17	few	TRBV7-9	TGTGCCAGCAGCTTCTTAGCGGGTAGCGGGACGATCAATGAGCAGTTCTTC	CASSFLAGSGTINEQFF
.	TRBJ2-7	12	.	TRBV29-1	TGCAGCGTTGACCTCGGACCGGGGGAGCAGTACTTC	CSVDLGPGEQYF
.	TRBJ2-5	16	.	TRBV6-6	TGTGCCAGCAGTACCACAGAAAGGGGGTTTGGAGAGACCCAGTACTTC	CASSTTERGFGETQYF
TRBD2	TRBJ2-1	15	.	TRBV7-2	TGTGCCAGCAGCTTCGTAGCGGGTACCTACAATGAGCAGTTCTTC	CASSFVAGTYNEQFF
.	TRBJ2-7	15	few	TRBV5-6	TGTGCCAGCAGCTTGGCCTATCGTCAGGGCTACGAGCAGTACTTC	CASSLAYRQGYEQYF
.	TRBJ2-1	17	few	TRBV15	TGTGCCACCAGCAGAGAGATCGACAGGATCGCCTACAATGAGCAGTTCTTC	CATSREIDRIAYNEQFF
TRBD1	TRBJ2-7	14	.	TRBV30	TGTGCCTGGAGCCCGGGACAGGCCTTCTCTAAGCAGTACTTC	CAWSPGQAFSKQYF
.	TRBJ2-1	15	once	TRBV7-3	TGTGCCAGCAGCTTAGGGGACTCGCCCGTGCGTGAGCAGTTCTTC	CASSLGDSPVREQFF
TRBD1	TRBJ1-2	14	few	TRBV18	TGTGCCAGCTCACAGGACAGGGATCTCTATGGCTACACCTTC	CASSQDRDLYGYTF
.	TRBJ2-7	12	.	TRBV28	TGTGCCAGTAGGAGCGCTTCCTACGAGCAGTACTTC	CASRSASYEQYF
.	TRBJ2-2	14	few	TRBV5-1	TGCGCCAGCAGCTTGGTAGATGTCACCGGGGAGCTGTTTTTT	CASSLVDVTGELFF
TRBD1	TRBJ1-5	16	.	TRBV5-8	TGTGCCAGCAGCCAAGGGGACAGGGCGGTGTTTCAGCCCCAGCATTTT	CASSQGDRAVFQPQHF
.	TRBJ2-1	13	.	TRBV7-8	TGTGCCAGCAGCTTGGGCAGATACAATGAGCAGTTCTTC	CASSLGRYNEQFF
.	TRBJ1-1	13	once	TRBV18	TGTGCCAGCTCTCGATTATCGGACATCGAAGCTTTCTTT	CASSRLSDIEAFF
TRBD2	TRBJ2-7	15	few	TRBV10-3	TGTGCCATCAGTGGTAGGGCTAGCGGGTCCTACGAGCAGTACTTC	CAISGRASGSYEQYF
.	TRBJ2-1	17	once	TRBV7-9	TGTGCCAGCAGCTTAGTCGCCGGGTATGAACTATACAATGAGCAGTTCTTC	CASSLVAGYELYNEQFF
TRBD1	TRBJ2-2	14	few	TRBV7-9	TGTGCCAGCAGCTACGACAGGGACGCCGGGGAGCTGTTTTTT	CASSYDRDAGELFF